The entry that follows covers one T cell receptor (beta chain) sequence. The antigen it recognizes is unknown. Per-base qualities were not stored, and no clone one base away is much larger. The trim is 1 base for V and 8 bases for J, with a gap of 8 bases between the germline ends. Per the germline V gene, LGHNA is the CDR1 and YNFKEQ is the CDR2. The CDR3 measures 12 amino acids from cysteine to phenylalanine. Of all the DNA, just the CDR3 is kept, 36 bases in frame from base 1. The data belong to a study of blood T cell repertoires in COVID-19 (dated by TCRdb to 2020 to 2022). About the investigation overall: Samples from collaborators originated in the United States, Italy and Spain and spanned both the acute and convalescent phases of COVID-19. The prospective study material was composed of cDNA or gDNA derived from T cells, B-cell-depleted T cells, or PBMCs. The dataset comprised deeply sampled blood TCRbeta repertoires from subjects exposed to, actively infected with, or recovered from COVID-19. The repertoires were made available in a free public database intended to serve as a resource for research on the immune response to SARS-CoV-2. Samples came from the ongoing ImmuneRACE study (first 160 participants) plus 1,254 subjects from 6 global collaborators. The sample metadata nearly always contained a de-identified subject ID, COVID-19 status, age in years and sex. Where HLA class I and class II types were available, the types were taken from metadata supplied by the sample provider, not from assay-based typing.

Collaborating institutions collected whole blood in K2EDTA tubes following their own protocols. For TCRbeta analysis, collaborators shipped samples as frozen whole blood, isolated PBMCs, or DNA extracted from either of those sample types. Broad study findings and their caveats: The amount of clinical and demographic metadata varied by source and participant and was provided uncurated.

TCRbeta CDR3 regions were amplified from genomic DNA using the immunoSEQ Assay, a bias-controlled multiplex PCR. Per the original workflow: The number of nucleated cells in each sample was estimated from the amplification of reference gene primers within the assay. To quantify the absolute abundance of each unique TCRbeta CDR3 rearrangement, sequence reads were collapsed and filtered. For each sample, productive Simpson clonality was calculated as the square root of Simpson's diversity index across productive rearrangements. TCRdb carries this immuneACCESS record with in-frame sequences only. Its versions omit some clonotypes, under half of them owing to an unresolved V gene in the studies checked, with the rest unexplained. Clonal size and the V and J genes are those of that table, whereas D and trimming came from the DNA. This sample holds 25,000 to 35,000 clones; approximately 80% were observed only once. In total, the top ten clones hold roughly a third of the sample.

The TCR originated in a man older than 75 with acute or convalescent COVID-19. The sample consisted of peripheral blood. Recombination linked TRBV4-2 to TRBJ1-2; the D gene assignment is ambiguous. The nucleotide sequence reads TGTGCCAGCAGCCAAGGGTTGAGGGGCTACACCTTC. It codes for CASSQGLRGYTF.